What follows is one T cell receptor (beta chain) and its context. Its cognate antigen is unknown. Original analysis: Junction-only sequences produced by ImmunoSEQ had no quality scores, so filtering differed. Sequenced by immunoSEQ multiplex PCR; TCRdb stores in-frame clones only, minus some. V, J and clone size were drawn from that table, and D and trimming were deduced from the DNA. Here the sample spans about 2.1 million clones, about 92% being singletons. This entry belongs to a study of shared clonotypes between healthy human individuals. In the study overall: Plates per donor: three CD4 naive, three CD4 memory, two CD8 naive, one CD8 memory. Study-level points and caveats: Estimated clonotype richness was generally higher in naive than memory subsets. Against clonotypes common to all four donors, non-shared ones had lower generation probabilities.

Positively selected for CCR7, the CD45RO-negative cells used as naive CD8 cells excluded terminally differentiated effector memory CD45RA+ cells. Germline-derived CDR1 and CDR2 are SGHTS and YDEGEE. CDR3 size: 14 residues. The V gene lost 2 bases and the J gene lost 7 bases, with 15 bases spanning the gap. The TCR comes from a man younger than 35 in good health. Some clones in this sample may be carry-over from other donors' samples. The sample taken for sequencing was naive CD8+ T cells from PBMCs. The genes are TRBV5-8 and TRBJ1-1; D is unclear. CDR3 amino acids: CASSFGSQTNEAFF. The CDR3 coding sequence is TGTGCCAGCAGCTTCGGTTCGCAAACTAATGAAGCTTTCTTT.